The 25 T cell receptor beta chains below come from one sample, sequenced in a study of blood T cells in healthy people across ages. A sample-barcoded 5' primer and a J-beta primer mix were used in a second PCR of roughly 7 to 11 cycles. TCRdb recomputed calls from the 5' RACE reads with MiXCR, one row per CDR3 protein. The data show 540,000 or so distinct CDR3 sequences, nearly 25% seen once. A further study also used this sample, focusing on T cells of mothers and their children.

Source material: blood. These receptors all stem from a boy aged 5 to 17 in good health.

A few counts support this clonotype. The chain joins TRBV24-1 to TRBJ1-4, with 9 bases that match TRBD1. V shed 2 bases, J shed 3 bases, and the junction held 3 bases outside the gene matches. The length of the CDR3 is 16 residues. The germline V gene has CDR1 KGHDR and CDR2 SFDVKD. The CDR3 nucleotides are TGTGCCACCAGTGATTCGCACAGGGGGCCTAATGAAAAACTGTTTTTT. It specifies CATSDSHRGPNEKLFF.

Many counts were recorded for this clonotype. DNA of the CDR3: TGTGCCAGCAGCGCCTCTAGGACTAGCGGGATTTACGGAGAGACCCAGTACTTC. Amino acid sequence: CASSASRTSGIYGETQYF. The rearrangement uses TRBV7-2 and TRBJ2-5, with 12 nucleotides matching TRBD2. This CDR3 has 18 amino acids. Trimming removed 5 bases from V and 4 bases from J; junction bases left unmatched: 14. CDR1 is SGHTA and CDR2 is FQGNSA in the germline V gene.

This chain joins TRBV29-1 and TRBJ1-3; D uncertain. The CDR3 sequence is 14 residues long. Trimming removed 1 base at V and 4 bases at J, with 11 bases between. Germline values: CDR1 SQVTM, CDR2 ANQGSEA. The CDR3 DNA is TGCAGCGTTGAAGGGGGTGCAGAAGGAAACACCATATATTTT. Translation gives CSVEGGAEGNTIYF.

This clonotype was observed a handful of times. CDR3 nucleotides: TGTGCCAGCAGTTCCACCAGACCCCTAGCGGATTATAGCACAGATACGCAGTATTTT. It specifies CASSSTRPLADYSTDTQYF. The rearrangement links TRBV12-3 or TRBV12-4 to TRBJ2-3; TRBD2 matches at 7 bases. Trimming at V came to 4 bases and at J to 0 bases, leaving 16 bases not matched to a gene. The CDR3 contains 19 residues.

This clonotype appeared a few times. V gene TRBV12-3 or TRBV12-4 combines with J gene TRBJ1-6, with a tentative D call TRBD1 (6 bases). CDR3 length: 15 residues. Trimming shortened V by 6 bases and J by 0 bases, and 9 bases separated the two germline ends. CDR3 amino acids: CASSPDSSYNSPLHF. The CDR3 coding sequence is TGTGCCAGCAGCCCGGACAGCTCCTATAATTCACCCCTCCACTTT.

This clonotype was found a few times. V is TRBV28 and J is TRBJ1-2, with 9 positions matching TRBD1. The V segment lost 5 bases and the J segment 5 bases; nucleotides outside the gene matches: 9. There are 15 residues in the CDR3. Germline lookup yields CDR1 MDHEN and CDR2 SYDVKM. The CDR3 DNA reads TGTGCCAGCAGTCCCTTCCCCGGGACAGGGTATGGCTACACCTTC. It translates to CASSPFPGTGYGYTF.

V usage is TRBV29-1 and J usage is TRBJ2-5; no clear D. Germline lookup yields CDR1 SQVTM and CDR2 ANQGSEA. This CDR3 comprises 14 residues. The ends were cut back, 0 bases at V and 6 bases at J, with 14 bases in the middle. CDR3 DNA: TGCAGCGTTGAAGAACCTTTCCCGTTCCAGACCCAGTACTTC. Its protein is CSVEEPFPFQTQYF.

This clonotype was detected a few times. This chain joins TRBV20-1 and TRBJ2-3; 7 nucleotides agree with TRBD2. V lost 3 bases to trimming and J lost 4 bases; unmatched junction nucleotides: 13. Germline-derived CDR1 and CDR2 are DFQATT and SNEGSKA (reference sequence). This CDR3 has 16 amino acids. The CDR3 sequence is CSARGGARLGADTQYF. The CDR3 nucleotides are TGCAGTGCTAGGGGAGGGGCCCGCCTAGGCGCAGATACGCAGTATTTT.

This clonotype was seen once. The chain is built from TRBV25-1 and TRBJ2-7, with D perhaps given as TRBD1 or TRBD2 (6 bases each). Trimming pared 3 bases from V and 2 bases from J, leaving 11 bases between. This CDR3 region has 14 residues. Per germline, CDR1 MGHDK and CDR2 SYGVNS. The CDR3 spells CASSERRGTYEQYF. CDR3 DNA sequence: TGTGCCAGCAGTGAGAGGAGGGGGACCTACGAGCAGTACTTC.

There are a few counts of this clonotype. The CDR3 bases are TGCGCCAGCAGCCAAGCGGTAGGTGGGCCGAACTCTGGGGCCAACGTCCTGACTTTC. This translates into CASSQAVGGPNSGANVLTF. The chain uses TRBV4-1 and TRBJ2-6; D not resolved. Germline V lookup: CDR1 MGHRA, CDR2 YSYEKL. V was cut by 1 base and J by 0 bases, with 16 bases left in between. The CDR3 length is 19 residues.

This clonotype showed up many times. This rearrangement joins TRBV28 to TRBJ2-5; D is perhaps TRBD1 (5 bases). Trimming cost V 5 bases and J 5 bases, with 12 bases left between them. CDR3 length equals 13 residues. Germline CDR1 reads MDHEN; CDR2 reads SYDVKM. CDR3 residues: CASSVARDETQYF. CDR3 DNA sequence: TGTGCCAGCAGTGTTGCCAGGGATGAGACCCAGTACTTC.

The chain carries TRBV5-8 and TRBJ2-5; 7 nucleotides match TRBD1. The J call may be faulty, since TRBJ2-1 better matches the DNA end. The CDR3 runs 14 residues. Germline CDR1 reads SGHTS; CDR2 reads YDEGEE. DNA of the CDR3: TGTGCCAGCAGCGTGGGACAGCCCTACAATGAGCAGTTCTTC. It specifies CASSVGQPYNEQFF.

This clonotype has just a few counts. This chain links TRBV9 with TRBJ2-5, with D possibly TRBD1 on 6 matching bases. The end of the DNA aligns better with TRBJ2-7, so the J call may be wrong. The CDR3 totals 14 residues. The germline V gene encodes CDR1 SGDLS and CDR2 YYNGEE. The CDR3 loop reads CASSEGQSSYEQYF. CDR3 sequence (DNA): TGTGCCAGCAGCGAAGGACAGAGCTCCTACGAGCAGTACTTC.

The chain recombines TRBV28 with TRBJ1-4; 7 nucleotides agree with TRBD1. V was clipped by 2 bases and J by 7 bases; unmatched bases: 13. CDR1 and CDR2 from the germline V gene are MDHEN and SYDVKM. This CDR3 region has 17 residues. The CDR3 sequence: CASSLRVKGASSEKLFF. CDR3 in DNA: TGTGCCAGCAGTTTAAGGGTCAAGGGGGCTAGTAGTGAAAAACTGTTTTTT.

A few counts support this clonotype. This rearrangement joins TRBV7-3 to TRBJ2-5; D ambiguous. V was cut by 2 bases and J by 5 bases, with 9 bases left in between. The germline gives CDR1 SGHTA, CDR2 FQGTGA. This CDR3 is 13 amino acids long. CDR3 loop: CASSLLYGETQYF. The CDR3 bases are TGTGCCAGCAGCTTACTATATGGCGAGACCCAGTACTTC. Complete variable domain (other parts from reference TRBV7-3 and TRBJ2-5): GAGVSQTPSNKVTEKGKYVELRCDPISGHTALYWYRQSLGQGPEFLIYFQGTGAADDSGLPNDRFFAVRPEGSVSTLKIQRTERGDSAVYLCASSLLYGETQYFGPGTRLLVL.

As regards this clonotype: An end of the junction does not agree with germline; a read error may underlie this. The rearrangement joins TRBV29-1 to TRBJ2-7; no reliable D call. CDR3 length equals 15 residues. The germline gives CDR1 SQVTM, CDR2 ANQGSEA. CDR3: CGVEDVLGDTYEQYF. In DNA, the CDR3 is TGCGGCGTTGAAGATGTATTAGGCGATACCTACGAGCAGTACTTC.

The chain recombines TRBV5-1 with TRBJ1-1; D gene ambiguous. This CDR3 is 10 amino acids long. Germline-derived CDR1 and CDR2 are SGHRS and YFSETQ. Trimming removed 8 bases at V and 5 bases at J, with 7 bases between. The CDR3 region is CARQGTEAFF. In DNA, the CDR3 is TGCGCCAGGCAAGGGACTGAAGCTTTCTTT.

This clonotype has more than one count but fewer than ten. The J gene is TRBJ1-2, the V gene TRBV5-1, with unresolved D. V gave up 1 base and J gave up 8 bases, with 12 bases separating them. Looked up from germline, CDR1 is SGHRS and CDR2 is YFSETQ. There are 13 residues in the CDR3. In DNA form, the CDR3 reads TGCGCCAGCAGCTTGCGGTGGCGAGGAGGCTACACCTTC. Amino acid sequence: CASSLRWRGGYTF.

Comment on this clonotype: It is likely a read error, because the conserved phenylalanine at the end of the CDR3 is missing. The chain uses TRBV28 and TRBJ2-2, with TRBD2 identical over 9 bases. V lost 6 bases, J lost 7 bases, and 9 bases stayed unmatched. The CDR3 is 15 residues long. Germline values: CDR1 MDHEN, CDR2 SYDVKM. The CDR3 nucleotides are TGTGCCAGCAGGGGACTAGCAGGGGAGGACGGGGAGCTGTTTTCT. As protein: CASRGLAGEDGELFS.

V and J are TRBV9 and TRBJ1-2; D gene ambiguous. Germline V gene sequence: CDR1 SGDLS, CDR2 YYNGEE. This CDR3 is built from 14 residues. Trimming cost V 0 bases and J 2 bases, with 8 bases left between them. The CDR3 sequence is CASSVGSVNYGYTF. CDR3 in DNA: TGTGCCAGCAGCGTAGGTTCGGTAAACTATGGCTACACCTTC. Drawing the rest from reference TRBV9 and TRBJ1-2, the complete variable domain is DSGVTQTPKHLITATGQRVTLRCSPRSGDLSVYWYQQSLDQGLQFLIQYYNGEERAKGNILERFSAQQFPDLHSELNLSSLELGDSALYFCASSVGSVNYGYTFGSGTRLTVV.

The J gene is TRBJ2-7, the V gene TRBV5-6; a possible D gene is TRBD1 (5 bases). CDR3 length equals 16 residues. With 4 bases removed from V and 3 bases from J, the gap between germline ends came to 20 bases. Germline V gene lookup returns CDR1 SGHDT and CDR2 YYEEEE. Here the CDR3 reads CASSLMDPIDSYEQYF. CDR3 nucleotides: TGTGCCAGCAGCCTGATGGATCCGATAGACAGCTACGAGCAGTACTTC.

The chain recombines TRBV10-3 with TRBJ1-1; D gene ambiguous. Germline lookup yields CDR1 ENHRY and CDR2 SYGVKD. The V gene lost 3 bases and the J gene lost 0 bases, with 11 bases spanning the gap. The CDR3 loop spans 15 amino acids. CDR3 protein: CAISEEGRMNTEAFF. The DNA of the CDR3 is TGTGCCATCAGTGAAGAGGGCAGAATGAACACTGAAGCTTTCTTT.

A few counts support this clonotype. This rearrangement joins TRBV6-5 to TRBJ2-5; 11 nucleotides agree with TRBD1. The V gene's germline CDR1 is MNHEY and CDR2 SVGAGI. The trim removed 5 bases at V and 4 bases at J, leaving 3 bases unmatched. There are 14 residues in the CDR3. CDR3 region: CASSGQGAGETQYF. DNA of the CDR3: TGTGCCAGCAGTGGACAGGGGGCTGGAGAGACCCAGTACTTC.

This clonotype was detected only a few times. The J gene is TRBJ1-1, the V gene TRBV4-1; D gene uncertain. The CDR3 has 14 residues. With 0 bases removed from V and 0 bases from J, the gap between germline ends came to 5 bases. The germline V gene encodes CDR1 MGHRA and CDR2 YSYEKL. The chain's CDR3 is CASSQERLNTEAFF. Written as DNA, the CDR3 is TGCGCCAGCAGCCAAGAGAGGTTGAACACTGAAGCTTTCTTT.

On this clonotype itself: The CDR3 does not end in the conserved phenylalanine or tryptophan, so this is likely a read error. The J gene is TRBJ2-3, the V gene TRBV5-1, with 7 bases matching TRBD2. This CDR3 is built from 15 residues. Germline V CDR1 and CDR2: SGHRS, YFSETQ. V was pared by 1 base and J by 4 bases, with 6 bases of the junction left unmatched. The CDR3 protein is CASSLNGLGADTQYL. The CDR3 region has the DNA TGCGCCAGCAGCTTGAACGGACTAGGGGCAGATACGCAGTATCTT.